This is a list of T cell receptor beta chains from one sample in a study of blood T cell repertoires in COVID-19. Generated by immunoSEQ multiplex PCR, the TCRdb table keeps only in-frame clones and is missing some. Found here are about 190,000 clones, roughly four fifths of them singletons; the top ten hold roughly 6.6%. The sequenced sample was peripheral blood. These receptors all come from a woman between 35 and 50 years old with acute or convalescent COVID-19. Both conserved end residues are part of each CDR3.

CDR3 length	V gene	CDR3 protein
19	TRBV23-1	CASSQRGLAGRMNTGELFF
13	TRBV6-5	CASRRTGDQPQHF
15	TRBV7-8	CASSQRGGADYGYTF
16	TRBV7-8	CASSWGLAGEWESQYF
13	TRBV11-2	CASSFTRNTEAFF
16	TRBV7-3	CASSLAPASTTDTQYF
15	TRBV3-1/TRBV3-2	CASSRRQVGAIEQYF
16	TRBV7-9	CASSLGTGKSNQPQHF
20	TRBV14	CASSQVRGQGGPLSNQPQHF
14	TRBV10-3	CAISESAQYTEAFF
17	TRBV11-3	CASSWHTGPLSNQPQHF
13	TRBV16	CASSRLPQDTQYF
18	TRBV28	CASSFDRGLFSGANVLTF
12	TRBV6-2/TRBV6-3	CASSFGVQPQHF
16	TRBV7-2	CASSLSPTGTGAGYTF
14	TRBV5-1	CASSLGQGDQPQHF
16	TRBV6-5	CASSYSGLAVTGELFF
15	TRBV4-1	CASSQDHFTVVTQYF
14	TRBV19	CASSMSTPREKLFF
13	TRBV6-2/TRBV6-3	CASSDSGPPEAFF
15	TRBV9	CASSASGDPSEKLFF
16	TRBV30	CAWSRDSPDFNQPQHF
14	TRBV28	CASDEGGATDTQYF
15	TRBV5-5	CASSLDGGDRNEAFF
15	TRBV6-5	CASSLTGTWWSPLHF
15	TRBV28	CASSHNQGDNYGYTF
13	TRBV25-1	CASMYPDFYGYTF
13	TRBV10-3	CAIGGEANEKLFF
15	TRBV18	CASSPNSFSLYGYTF
13	TRBV11-2	CASSTGGWEPQHF
14	TRBV5-1	CASAPREMNTEAFF
12	TRBV29-1	CSVRRGNEKLFF
15	TRBV5-4	CASSPSGSRTGELFF
13	TRBV5-1	CASSLGGAETQYF
14	TRBV30	CARQAGVGTDTQYF
16	TRBV11-2	CASSPRVGGRPGELFF
16	TRBV7-3	CASSKGLAGLTDTQYF
17	TRBV4-2	CASSQPGGGGTPYGYTF
15	TRBV10-1	CASNTGLAGAGELFF
15	TRBV7-8	CASSLMRARHNEQFF
14	TRBV5-6	CASSPTWGAYEQYF
16	TRBV4-2	CASSQVGQGGFYEQFF
14	TRBV19	CASSVGQGAGGYTF
15	TRBV15	CATSRDRGTSYGYTF
17	TRBV11-2	CASRSGTGRIRAETQYF
15	TRBV7-2	CASSPYRRGNTEAFF
18	TRBV28	CASNPDGLPSSSYNEQFF
15	TRBV10-3	CAISALDSSSYEQYF
17	TRBV28	CASSDPQGATRNTEAFF
17	TRBV28	CASNNGMPLSGANVLTF
15	TRBV27	CASSSLAGFRNEQFF
13	TRBV29-1	CSVEGGDLRGYTF
16	TRBV3-1/TRBV3-2	CASSQRSAGHRYGYTF